This record looks at one T cell receptor (beta chain) sequence and its context. This entry comes from a study of blood T cell repertoires in COVID-19. As processed by the authors: Reference gene primer amplification yielded estimated nucleated cell counts. Sequenced by immunoSEQ multiplex PCR; TCRdb stores in-frame clones only, minus some. V, J and clone size are those of that table, while D and trimming were read from the DNA. In the table there are about 250,000 clones, around 81% of which are singletons. The V segment lost 10 bases and the J segment 4 bases; nucleotides outside the gene matches: 7. The V gene's germline CDR1 is MNHEY and CDR2 SVGAGI. There are 13 residues in the CDR3.

The chain joins TRBV6-5 to TRBJ2-7, with TRBD1 identical over 10 bases. The sequence derives from a man in his fifties or sixties with active or convalescent COVID-19. Specimen: peripheral blood. In DNA form, the CDR3 reads TGTGCCAACTCCCCGGGACAGGGGTACGAGCAGTACTTC. It yields the protein CANSPGQGYEQYF.